One and the same sample provided the 17 T cell receptor beta chains below, sequenced in a study of blood T cell repertoires in COVID-19. TCRdb keeps only in-frame clones here, not all; method: immunoSEQ multiplex PCR. The data hold 150,000 to 180,000 clones, with about 73% observed a single time. The sample taken for sequencing was peripheral blood. The receptors here all came from an elderly man with acute or convalescent COVID-19.

This chain uses TRBV2 with TRBJ2-7; no clear D gene. In germline, CDR1 is SNHLY, CDR2 FYNNEI. V was cut by 3 bases and J by 1 base, with 7 bases left in between. CDR3 length: 13 residues. Here the CDR3 reads CASSDGSSYEQYF. Written as DNA, the CDR3 is TGTGCCAGCAGTGATGGCAGTTCCTACGAGCAGTACTTC.

This clone was detected a few times. The chain links TRBV11-3 to TRBJ1-6; 7 bases map to TRBD1. CDR1 SGHNT and CDR2 YENEEA come from the germline V gene. The V gene end was trimmed by 4 bases and the J gene end by 6 bases; junction bases not matched to a gene: 3. The CDR3 totals 14 residues. DNA for the CDR3: TGTGCCAGCAGCTCGACAGGGCCTAATTCACCCCTCCACTTT. Its translation is CASSSTGPNSPLHF.

V gene TRBV11-2 combines with J gene TRBJ1-1, with a weak D call TRBD1 (6 bases). The length of the CDR3 is 13 residues. Germline V gene lookup returns CDR1 SGHAT and CDR2 FQNNGV. V lost 5 bases and J lost 2, with 9 bases in between. The DNA for the CDR3 is TGTGCCAGCAGCGGACAGCCTAACACTGAAGCTTTCTTT. Protein: CASSGQPNTEAFF.

The table lists this clone with a few counts. The chain employs TRBV30 and TRBJ1-3, with 7 bases lining up with TRBD1. Germline trimming cut 1 base from V and 4 bases from J; bases unmatched to any gene: 1. CDR1 and CDR2 (germline): GTSNPN, SVGIG (reference sequence). The CDR3 has 13 amino acids. The CDR3 region has the DNA TGTGCCTGGAGTGCGGGACAGGGAAACACCATATATTTT. Translated, it gives CAWSAGQGNTIYF. Supplemented by reference TRBV30 and TRBJ1-3, the full variable domain reads SQTIHQWPATLVQPVGSPLSLECTVEGTSNPNLYWYRQAAGRGLQLLFYSVGIGQISSEVPQNLSASRPQDRQFILSSKKLLLSDSGFYLCAWSAGQGNTIYFGEGSWLTVV.

This clone was seen only a few times. The chain couples TRBV7-2 to TRBJ1-2, with TRBD1 as a possible D gene (6 bases). Deletions cut 5 bases from V and 3 bases from J, with 10 bases between. The CDR3 runs to 13 residues. Germline CDR1 is SGHTA and CDR2 is FQGNSA. Here the CDR3 DNA reads TGTGCCAGCAGCGTGGACAGCTACTATGGCTACACCTTC. Translation gives CASSVDSYYGYTF. Full variable domain (outside the CDR3, taken from reference TRBV7-2 and TRBJ1-2): GAGVSQSPSNKVTEKGKDVELRCDPISGHTALYWYRQSLGQGLEFLIYFQGNSAPDKSGLPSDRFSAERTGGSVSTLTIQRTQQEDSAVYLCASSVDSYYGYTFGSGTRLTVV.

V and J are TRBV30 and TRBJ2-7, with 9 bases matching TRBD1. The V segment lost 2 bases and the J segment 2 bases; nucleotides outside the gene matches: 4. The CDR3 sequence is 14 residues long. Germline V gives CDR1 GTSNPN, CDR2 SVGIG (reference sequence). The CDR3 DNA sequence: TGTGCCTGGAGTCCAGGGACAGGGCCCTACGAGCAGTACTTC. It translates to CAWSPGTGPYEQYF.

The V gene is TRBV27, the J gene TRBJ2-7; no reliable D call. V dropped 6 bases and J dropped 0 bases, with 12 bases sitting between them. There are 14 residues in the CDR3. CDR1 and CDR2 from the germline V gene are MNHEY and SMNVEV (reference sequence). CDR3 DNA: TGTGCCAGCAGAGGCACTATTAGCTCCTACGAGCAGTACGTC. Translated: CASRGTISSYEQYV.

This chain connects TRBV24-1 to TRBJ2-5, with 7 bases that match TRBD1. The CDR3 contains 13 residues. V lost 6 bases and J lost 2; bases outside the gene matches: 2. Per germline, CDR1 KGHDR and CDR2 SFDVKD. CDR3 nucleotides: TGTGCCACCAGTACAGGGGTTCAAGAGACCCAGTACTTC. This codes for CATSTGVQETQYF.

This rearrangement joins TRBV10-3 to TRBJ1-4, with D uncertain. Germline CDR1 and CDR2: ENHRY and SYGVKD. Trimming removed 11 bases from V and 3 bases from J, with 10 bases in between. This CDR3 spans 12 amino acids. CDR3 coding DNA: TGTGCCTCTGCACAGTCTAATGAAAAACTGTTTTTT. Its translation: CASAQSNEKLFF.

The chain combines TRBV6-2 or TRBV6-3 with TRBJ1-5, with no clear D. The V gene lost 0 bases and the J gene lost 5 bases, with 11 bases spanning the gap. This CDR3 has 15 amino acids. The V gene's germline CDR1 is MNHEY and CDR2 SVGEGT. The CDR3 DNA follows: TGTGCCAGCAGTTACTCGATGGTGCCGGATCAGCCCCAGCATTTT. It translates to CASSYSMVPDQPQHF.

This clone was seen more than once but under ten times. The chain links TRBV6-4 to TRBJ1-1, with D unresolved. Germline V gives CDR1 MRHNA, CDR2 SNTAGT. V lost 3 bases, J lost 1 base, and 6 bases lay in between. This CDR3 spans 13 amino acids. In DNA, the CDR3 is TGTGCCAGCAGTGATTCGCGGAACACTGAAGCTTTCTTT. It translates to CASSDSRNTEAFF.

The chain uses TRBV9 and TRBJ2-3, with D possibly being TRBD2 (6 bases). CDR3 length: 17 residues. V was shortened by 0 bases and J by 6 bases, with 20 bases between the two germline ends. Per the germline V gene, CDR1 is SGDLS and CDR2 is YYNGEE. CDR3 residues: CASSVASWSGGTDTQYF. The CDR3 coding sequence is TGTGCCAGCAGCGTAGCTTCATGGAGTGGAGGGACGGATACGCAGTATTTT.

This clone has only a few counts. The genes are TRBV10-2 and TRBJ1-1, with a weak D call TRBD1 (6 bases). Deletions cut 8 bases from V and 2 bases from J, with 12 bases between. The CDR3 covers 13 residues. Germline V gives CDR1 WSHSY, CDR2 SAAADI. This CDR3 reads CASGGTSNTEAFF. In nucleotides, the CDR3 is TGCGCCAGCGGTGGGACATCCAACACTGAAGCTTTCTTT.

The CDR3 loop is CASSLAGSWNGFDYGYTF. The CDR3 nucleotides are TGCGCCAGCAGCTTGGCCGGGTCTTGGAACGGATTCGACTATGGCTACACCTTC. The J gene is TRBJ1-2, the V gene TRBV5-1; D is undetermined. The CDR3 runs to 18 residues. The germline V gene has CDR1 SGHRS and CDR2 YFSETQ. Trimming took 0 bases from V and 3 from J, leaving 21 bases between them.

The V gene is TRBV18, the J gene TRBJ1-3; D is unclear. CDR3 size: 12 residues. Germline-derived CDR1 and CDR2 are KGHSH and LQKENI. V was trimmed by 2 bases and J by 8 bases, leaving 7 bases between them. CDR3 DNA sequence: TGTGCCAGCTCACCAGATCGAGACACCATATATTTT. The encoded protein is CASSPDRDTIYF.

The rearrangement uses TRBV27 and TRBJ1-2, with TRBD1 matching over 9 bases. The CDR3 contains 15 residues. V shed 6 bases and J 8 bases; nucleotides not matched to a gene: 13. Germline assignment: CDR1 MNHEY and CDR2 SMNVEV (reference sequence). The CDR3 reads CASRRRTGVGSGYTF. Here the CDR3 DNA reads TGTGCCAGCAGGCGAAGGACAGGGGTTGGGAGCGGCTACACCTTC.

The rearrangement joins TRBV6-5 to TRBJ2-5; weak D call: TRBD2 (5 bases). The V gene's germline CDR1 is MNHEY and CDR2 SVGAGI. V was cut by 8 bases and J by 7 bases, with 17 bases left in between. The CDR3 is 13 amino acids. This chain's CDR3 is CASAPLRDATQYF. For the CDR3, the DNA is TGTGCCAGCGCCCCACTGAGGGATGCGACCCAGTACTTC.